This T cell receptor (beta chain) originates from a study of blood T cell repertoires in COVID-19. Study information: Sample material is recorded as cDNA or gDNA derived from T cells, B-cell-depleted T cells, or PBMCs.

Germline values: CDR1 DFQATT, CDR2 SNEGSKA (reference sequence). V was trimmed by 3 bases and J by 3 bases, leaving 17 bases between them. The CDR3 sequence is 15 residues long. As originally analysed: Estimation of nucleated cell counts relied on the amplification of reference gene primers. Data came from immunoSEQ multiplex PCR; TCRdb stores just in-frame clones and leaves some out. V, J and clone size are taken as reported in that table, and D and trimming were inferred from the DNA itself. The repertoire has approximately 190,000 clones, roughly 80% of them found once; the top ten carry about 7%.

The sequenced material came from peripheral blood. V and J are TRBV20-1 and TRBJ1-2, with TRBD1 as a possible D gene (5 bases). This clonotype was obtained from a man aged 55 to 69 with acute or convalescent COVID-19. CDR3 in amino acids: CSASLAGRGDYGYTF. CDR3 DNA: TGCAGTGCTAGTTTAGCGGGAAGGGGAGACTATGGCTACACCTTC.